Below are 22 T cell receptor beta chains sequenced from a single sample in a study of T cell repertoires in aging, cancer and after chemotherapy. Peripheral blood genomic DNA, not sorted cells or RNA, was the template. Multiplex touch-down PCR with TRB-A/B primers amplified rearranged V-D-J TRB sequences. A single record per CDR3 protein comes from TCRdb applying MiXCR to the multiplex PCR reads. The table shows almost 7,500 distinct CDR3 sequences, with 40% occurring only once. The sequencing input was blood. The receptor set was obtained from a human donor in good health.

This clonotype was found a few times. The J gene is TRBJ2-5, the V gene TRBV12-3 or TRBV12-4, with D possibly being TRBD2 (6 bases). This CDR3 is built from 15 residues. Trimming removed 4 bases at V and 10 bases at J, with 22 bases between. The CDR3 region is CASSYPLGNAGIQYF. CDR3 bases: TGTGCCAGCAGTTACCCCCTAGGTAACGCGGGGATCCAGTACTTC.

The J gene is TRBJ2-6, the V gene TRBV6-4, with D unclear. CDR3 length equals 13 residues. Germline V gene data show CDR1 as MRHNA and CDR2 as SNTAGT. V dropped 10 bases and J dropped 0 bases, with 7 bases sitting between them. CDR3 loop: CANSYSGANVLTF. CDR3 nucleotides: TGTGCCAATTCGTACTCTGGGGCCAACGTCCTGACTTTC.

This clonotype was seen more than once but under ten times. The genes are TRBV4-3 and TRBJ2-3; D remains ambiguous. CDR3 size: 16 residues. Deletions cut 4 bases from V and 2 bases from J, with 16 bases between. Germline CDR1 LGHNA, CDR2 YSLEER. The CDR3 nucleotides read TGCGCCAGCAGCCTGGACCCGTCGTCCTACACAGATACGCAGTATTTT. This translates into CASSLDPSSYTDTQYF.

About this clonotype itself: The junction does not match germline at one end; this may be a read error. The gene calls are TRBV19 and TRBJ2-1; maybe TRBD1 (6 bases). CDR1 and CDR2 from the germline V gene are LNHDA and SQIVND (reference sequence). This CDR3 has 15 residues. The CDR3, as DNA: TGTGCCAGTAGTACTGGGGGCAGGGCCTACGATGAGCAGTTCTTC. Its translation: CASSTGGRAYDEQFF.

The chain combines TRBV30 with TRBJ1-5; D is perhaps TRBD1 (5 bases). V lost 1 base to trimming and J lost 0 bases, with 7 bases between them. The length of the CDR3 is 14 residues. Germline CDR1 GTSNPN, CDR2 SVGIG (reference sequence). Written as DNA, the CDR3 is TGTGCCTGGAGTGCAGGGTATAGCAATCAGCCCCAGCATTTT. Translated: CAWSAGYSNQPQHF.

This clonotype was counted a few times. The genes are TRBV29-1 and TRBJ2-7; 7 bases align to TRBD1. Germline CDR1 SQVTM, CDR2 ANQGSEA. Trimming cost V 6 bases and J 3 bases; bases outside gene matches: 8. The CDR3 extends over 13 amino acids. DNA of the CDR3: TGCAGCGTGCCGGGACAGCGCCTCTACGAGCAGTACTTC. This sequence encodes CSVPGQRLYEQYF.

The rearrangement uses TRBV20-1 and TRBJ2-3; weak D call: TRBD1 (5 bases). Germline V gene lookup returns CDR1 DFQATT and CDR2 SNEGSKA (reference sequence). The CDR3 has 15 residues. V gave up 1 base and J gave up 0 bases, with 11 bases separating them. This chain's CDR3 is CSARGRQTSTDTQYF. The CDR3 DNA sequence: TGCAGTGCTAGAGGTAGACAGACTAGCACAGATACGCAGTATTTT.

This chain joins TRBV5-5 and TRBJ2-7; the match to TRBD1 covers 10 bases. CDR1 and CDR2 (germline): SGHKS, YYEKEE (reference sequence). The CDR3 is 15 residues long. The V and J ends lost 4 bases and 2 bases, in that order; junction bases with no gene match: 6. The CDR3 reads CASSPVGQGAYEQYF. In DNA, the CDR3 is TGTGCCAGCAGCCCCGTTGGACAGGGGGCCTACGAGCAGTACTTC.

The chain combines TRBV30 with TRBJ2-1; 8 positions agree with TRBD1. Per the germline V gene, CDR1 is GTSNPN and CDR2 is SVGIG (reference sequence). The CDR3 has 15 residues. Trimming removed 0 bases from V and 8 bases from J; junction bases left unmatched: 9. The CDR3 loop is CAWSVPTTGVDEQFF. The CDR3 nucleotides are TGTGCCTGGAGTGTACCAACGACAGGGGTAGATGAGCAGTTCTTC.

V is TRBV7-2 and J is TRBJ1-1; weak D call: TRBD1 (5 bases). The CDR3 contains 13 residues. Germline V lookup: CDR1 SGHTA, CDR2 FQGNSA. Trimming shortened V by 0 bases and J by 6 bases, and 8 bases separated the two germline ends. The CDR3 loop reads CASSLAGAPEAFF. CDR3 DNA sequence: TGTGCCAGCAGCTTAGCAGGGGCCCCTGAAGCTTTCTTT.

This clonotype was recorded a few times. The V and J genes are TRBV19 and TRBJ1-1; TRBD1 might be the D (6 bases). The CDR3 runs 16 residues. The V end lost 4 bases, the J end lost 1 base, and 16 bases lay between the germline ends. Germline V gene lookup returns CDR1 LNHDA and CDR2 SQIVND (reference sequence). CDR3 in amino acids: CASSRQASLGNTEAFF. In DNA, the CDR3 is TGTGCCAGTAGTAGACAGGCCTCGTTAGGGAACACTGAAGCTTTCTTT.

This clonotype is labeled as medium-sized. This chain links TRBV29-1 with TRBJ1-2, with TRBD1 as a possible D gene (6 bases). Trimming removed 1 base from V and 4 bases from J, with 13 bases in between. Germline assignment: CDR1 SQVTM and CDR2 ANQGSEA. The CDR3 extends over 14 amino acids. The CDR3 is CSVEVPGATYGYTF. CDR3 nucleotide sequence: TGCAGCGTTGAAGTCCCGGGGGCGACCTATGGCTACACCTTC. Filled out from reference TRBV29-1 and TRBJ1-2, the complete variable domain reads SAVISQKPSRDICQRGTSLTIQCQVDSQVTMMFWYRQQPGQSLTLIATANQGSEATYESGFVIDKFPISRPNLTFSTLTVSNMSPEDSSIYLCSVEVPGATYGYTFGSGTRLTVV.

V usage is TRBV5-6 and J usage is TRBJ1-2; no clear D gene. CDR1 and CDR2 from the germline V gene are SGHDT and YYEEEE. The V and J ends lost 4 bases and 4 bases respectively, with 17 bases between them. The CDR3 has 15 residues. The CDR3 coding sequence is TGTGCCAGCAGCCCCAGCGAAAACATGGTCTATGGCTACACCTTC. Translated: CASSPSENMVYGYTF.

The table lists this clonotype with a few counts. One end of the junction does not line up with germline, which may come from a read error. DNA for the CDR3: TGCGCCAGCAGCCAATGGGCCGGCAGCAATCAGCCCCAGCATTTT. It yields the protein CASSQWAGSNQPQHF. The V and J genes are TRBV4-2 and TRBJ1-5; no reliable D call. Germline lookup yields CDR1 LGHNA and CDR2 YNFKEQ. CDR3 size: 15 residues.

This clonotype was counted a few times. This chain joins TRBV15 and TRBJ2-7; the match to TRBD1 covers 8 bases. In germline, CDR1 is LNHNV, CDR2 YYDKDF (reference sequence). V lost 1 base to trimming and J lost 3 bases; unmatched junction nucleotides: 2. There are 14 residues in the CDR3. The CDR3, as DNA: TGTGCCACCAGCAGAGGGACAGGGCTCTACGAGCAGTACTTC. Its protein product is CATSRGTGLYEQYF.

A few counts support this clonotype. This may come from a read error, since a much larger clone is one base off. V is TRBV20-1 and J is TRBJ1-6; D is undetermined. This CDR3 comprises 15 residues. V lost 2 bases and J lost 0, with 8 bases in between. Germline loops: CDR1 DFQATT, CDR2 SNEGSKA (reference sequence). The CDR3 sequence is CSARMHSSYNSPLHF. The DNA for the CDR3 is TGCAGTGCTAGAATGCACAGCTCCTATAATTCACCCCTCCACTTT.

V is TRBV19 and J is TRBJ1-2; unclear D gene. CDR1 is LNHDA and CDR2 is SQIVND in the germline V gene (reference sequence). The CDR3 totals 14 residues. V was shortened by 2 bases and J by 2 bases, with 9 bases between the two germline ends. The CDR3 DNA reads as TGTGCCAGTAGTATAAACTATCCAAACTATGGCTACACCTTC. This sequence encodes CASSINYPNYGYTF.

This clonotype was counted only a few times. The chain employs TRBV12-3 or TRBV12-4 and TRBJ2-5; 9 bases are a match to TRBD2. This CDR3 contains 15 residues. J was trimmed by 5 bases and V by 10 bases; bases with no gene match: 14. The CDR3 protein is CATLLRRGGGETQYF. Here the CDR3 DNA reads TGTGCCACCCTCTTGCGGCGGGGGGGAGGGGAGACCCAGTACTTC.

V usage is TRBV11-2 and J usage is TRBJ1-2; tentative D call: TRBD1 (5 bases). Germline-derived CDR1 and CDR2 are SGHAT and FQNNGV. This CDR3 is built from 15 residues. V lost 1 base to trimming and J lost 6 bases, with 15 bases between them. The CDR3 DNA follows: TGTGCCAGCAGCTTAGGCATAGGGGAGGGAAATGGCTACACCTTC. Translation gives CASSLGIGEGNGYTF.

The rearrangement joins TRBV6-5 to TRBJ2-3, with D perhaps matching TRBD1 or TRBD2 (5 bases each). V was cut by 6 bases and J by 0 bases, with 19 bases left in between. Germline CDR1 reads MNHEY; CDR2 reads SVGAGI. There are 17 residues in the CDR3. In DNA form, the CDR3 reads TGTGCCAGCAGACGATTTACGGGACCGAGAAGCACAGATACGCAGTATTTT. Translation: CASRRFTGPRSTDTQYF.

This clonotype was observed a handful of times. Here the CDR3 reads CASSSQGEETQYF. DNA of the CDR3: TGTGCCAGCAGTTCTCAGGGGGAAGAGACCCAGTACTTC. The chain combines TRBV6-4 with TRBJ2-5; 7 bases are shared with TRBD1. Germline trimming cut 5 bases from V and 3 bases from J; bases unmatched to any gene: 3. In germline, CDR1 is MRHNA, CDR2 SNTAGT. This CDR3 is 13 amino acids long.

This clonotype was counted only a few times. The V gene is TRBV7-2, the J gene TRBJ2-1; possibly TRBD2 for D (6 bases). This CDR3 has 13 residues. The V gene lost 9 bases and the J gene lost 8 bases, with 17 bases spanning the gap. Germline CDR1 SGHTA, CDR2 FQGNSA. In DNA, the CDR3 is TGTGCCAGTATAAACGACTGGGGGGATGAGCAGTTCTTC. Translated, it gives CASINDWGDEQFF. The full variable domain, in which reference TRBV7-2 and TRBJ2-1 provide the parts outside the CDR3, is GAGVSQSPSNKVTEKGKDVELRCDPISGHTALYWYRQSLGQGLEFLIYFQGNSAPDKSGLPSDRFSAERTGGSVSTLTIQRTQQEDSAVYLCASINDWGDEQFFGPGTRLTVL.